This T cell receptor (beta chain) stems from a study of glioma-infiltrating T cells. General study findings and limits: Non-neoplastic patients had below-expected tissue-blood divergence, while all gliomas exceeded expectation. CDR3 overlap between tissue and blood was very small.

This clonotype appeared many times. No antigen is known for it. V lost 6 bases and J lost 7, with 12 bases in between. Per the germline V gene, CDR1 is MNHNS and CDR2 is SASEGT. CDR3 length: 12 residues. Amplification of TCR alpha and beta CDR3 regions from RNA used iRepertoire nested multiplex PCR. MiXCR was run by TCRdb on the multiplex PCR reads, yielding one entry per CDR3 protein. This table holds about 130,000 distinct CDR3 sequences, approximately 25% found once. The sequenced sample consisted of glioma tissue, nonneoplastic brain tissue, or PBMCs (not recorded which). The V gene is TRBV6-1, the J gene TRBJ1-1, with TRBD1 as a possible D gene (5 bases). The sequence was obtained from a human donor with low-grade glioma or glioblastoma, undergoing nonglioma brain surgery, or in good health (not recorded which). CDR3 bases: TGTGCCAGCAGCCGGGACGTCCTTGAAGCTTTCTTT. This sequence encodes CASSRDVLEAFF.